This TCR beta chain was captured in a study of blood T cell repertoires in COVID-19. Authors' analysis steps: Amplifying reference gene primers gave estimates of nucleated cell counts. Measured with immunoSEQ multiplex PCR; TCRdb has only the in-frame clones, and not every one. That table gives V, J and clone size, and the DNA gave D and trimming. The sample holds around 200,000 clones, more than 60% seen once. The CDR3 length is 16 residues. The germline CDR1 and CDR2 sequences are MGHRA and YSYEKL. V was trimmed by 3 bases and J by 3 bases, leaving 18 bases between them. This clonotype originated in a man between 45 and 60 years old who had recovered from COVID-19. The source material was peripheral blood. This chain uses TRBV4-1 with TRBJ2-7, with a possible D match to TRBD1 (5 bases). The CDR3 region has the DNA TGCGCCAGCAGCCAGGGTAGGGGTTTTGGCCACTACGAGCAGTACTTC. It specifies CASSQGRGFGHYEQYF.